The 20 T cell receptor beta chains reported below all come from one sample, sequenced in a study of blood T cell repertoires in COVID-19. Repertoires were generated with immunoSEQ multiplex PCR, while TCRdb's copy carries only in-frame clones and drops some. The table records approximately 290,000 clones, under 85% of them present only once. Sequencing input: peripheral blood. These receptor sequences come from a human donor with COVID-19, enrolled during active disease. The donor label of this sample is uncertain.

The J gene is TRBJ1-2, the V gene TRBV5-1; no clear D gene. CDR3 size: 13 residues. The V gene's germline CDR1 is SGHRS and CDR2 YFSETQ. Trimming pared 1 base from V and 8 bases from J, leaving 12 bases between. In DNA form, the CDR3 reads TGCGCCAGCAGCTTGTCAGGATTGTACGGCTACACCTTC. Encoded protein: CASSLSGLYGYTF.

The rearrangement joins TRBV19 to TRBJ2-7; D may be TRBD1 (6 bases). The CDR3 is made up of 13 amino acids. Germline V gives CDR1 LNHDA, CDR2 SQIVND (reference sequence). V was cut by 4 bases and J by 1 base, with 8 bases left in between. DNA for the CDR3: TGTGCCAGTAGTAGACAGGTATCCTACGAGCAGTACTTC. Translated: CASSRQVSYEQYF.

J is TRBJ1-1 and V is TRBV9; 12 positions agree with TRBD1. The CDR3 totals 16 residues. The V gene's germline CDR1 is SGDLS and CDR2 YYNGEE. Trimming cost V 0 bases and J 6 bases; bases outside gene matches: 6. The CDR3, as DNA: TGTGCCAGCAGCGTAGGGCCGGGACAGGGGGCCTCTGAAGCTTTCTTT. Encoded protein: CASSVGPGQGASEAFF. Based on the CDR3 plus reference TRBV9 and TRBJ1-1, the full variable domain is DSGVTQTPKHLITATGQRVTLRCSPRSGDLSVYWYQQSLDQGLQFLIQYYNGEERAKGNILERFSAQQFPDLHSELNLSSLELGDSALYFCASSVGPGQGASEAFFGQGTRLTVV.

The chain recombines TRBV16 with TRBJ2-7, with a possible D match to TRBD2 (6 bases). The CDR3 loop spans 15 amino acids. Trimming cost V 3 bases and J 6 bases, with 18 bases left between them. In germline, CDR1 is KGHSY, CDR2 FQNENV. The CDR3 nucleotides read TGTGCCAGCAGCCATCGGGGGACCGAGCCGGTCGAGCAGTACTTC. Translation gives CASSHRGTEPVEQYF.

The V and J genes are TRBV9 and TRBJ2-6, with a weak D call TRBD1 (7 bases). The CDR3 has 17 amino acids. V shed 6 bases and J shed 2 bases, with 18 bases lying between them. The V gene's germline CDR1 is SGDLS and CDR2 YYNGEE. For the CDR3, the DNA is TGTGCCAGCACCCCGAGAGACAGGGAGGCTGGGGCCAACGTCCTGACTTTC. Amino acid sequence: CASTPRDREAGANVLTF.

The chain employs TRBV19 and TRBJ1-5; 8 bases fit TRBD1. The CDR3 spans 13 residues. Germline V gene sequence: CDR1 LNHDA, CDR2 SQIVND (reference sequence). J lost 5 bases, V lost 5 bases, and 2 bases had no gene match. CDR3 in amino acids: CASSATGDQPQHF. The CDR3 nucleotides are TGTGCCAGTAGTGCGACAGGGGATCAGCCCCAGCATTTT.

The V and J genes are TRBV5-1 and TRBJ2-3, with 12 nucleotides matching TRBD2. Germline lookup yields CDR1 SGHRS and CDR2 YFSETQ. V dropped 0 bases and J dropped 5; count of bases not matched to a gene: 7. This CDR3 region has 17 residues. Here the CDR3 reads CASSLGRLAGVEDTQYF. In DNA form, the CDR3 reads TGCGCCAGCAGCTTGGGTAGACTAGCGGGAGTCGAAGATACGCAGTATTTT.

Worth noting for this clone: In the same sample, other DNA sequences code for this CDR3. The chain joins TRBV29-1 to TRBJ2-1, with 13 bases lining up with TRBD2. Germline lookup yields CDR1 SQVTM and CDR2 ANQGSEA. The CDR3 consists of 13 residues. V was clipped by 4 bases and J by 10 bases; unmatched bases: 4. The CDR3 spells CSVGTSGSSEQFF. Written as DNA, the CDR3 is TGCAGCGTTGGGACTAGCGGGAGTAGCGAGCAGTTCTTC.

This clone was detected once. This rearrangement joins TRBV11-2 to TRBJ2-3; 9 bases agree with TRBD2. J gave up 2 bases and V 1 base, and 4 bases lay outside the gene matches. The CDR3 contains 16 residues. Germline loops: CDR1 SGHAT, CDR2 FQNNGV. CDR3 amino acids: CASSLVGGRATDTQYF. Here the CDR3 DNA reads TGTGCCAGCAGCTTAGTCGGCGGGAGGGCCACAGATACGCAGTATTTT.

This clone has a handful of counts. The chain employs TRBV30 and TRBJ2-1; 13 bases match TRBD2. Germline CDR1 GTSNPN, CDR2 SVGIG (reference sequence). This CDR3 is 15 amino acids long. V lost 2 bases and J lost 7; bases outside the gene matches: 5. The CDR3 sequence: CAWSSGTSGINEQFF. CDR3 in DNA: TGTGCCTGGAGTTCCGGGACTAGCGGGATAAATGAGCAGTTCTTC. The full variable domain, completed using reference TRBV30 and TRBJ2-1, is SQTIHQWPATLVQPVGSPLSLECTVEGTSNPNLYWYRQAAGRGLQLLFYSVGIGQISSEVPQNLSASRPQDRQFILSSKKLLLSDSGFYLCAWSSGTSGINEQFFGPGTRLTVL.

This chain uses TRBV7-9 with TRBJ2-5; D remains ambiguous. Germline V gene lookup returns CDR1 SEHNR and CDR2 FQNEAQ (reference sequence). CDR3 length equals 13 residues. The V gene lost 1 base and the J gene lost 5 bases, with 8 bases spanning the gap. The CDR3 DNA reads TGTGCCAGCAGCTTAGGAGGCAAGGAGACCCAGTACTTC. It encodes CASSLGGKETQYF.

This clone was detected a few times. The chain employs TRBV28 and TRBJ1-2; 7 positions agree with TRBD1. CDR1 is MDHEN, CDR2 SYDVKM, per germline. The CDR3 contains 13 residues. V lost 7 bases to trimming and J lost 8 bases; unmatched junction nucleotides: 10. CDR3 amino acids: CASTPYRGLGYTF. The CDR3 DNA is TGTGCCAGCACCCCCTACAGGGGCCTGGGCTACACCTTC.

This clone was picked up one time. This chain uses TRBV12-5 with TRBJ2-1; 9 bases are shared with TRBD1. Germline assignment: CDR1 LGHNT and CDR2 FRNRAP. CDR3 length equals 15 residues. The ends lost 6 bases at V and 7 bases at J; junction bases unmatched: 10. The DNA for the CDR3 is TGTGCTAGTGGCCGCGGACAGGGGTTCTATAATGAGCAGTTCTTC. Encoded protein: CASGRGQGFYNEQFF.

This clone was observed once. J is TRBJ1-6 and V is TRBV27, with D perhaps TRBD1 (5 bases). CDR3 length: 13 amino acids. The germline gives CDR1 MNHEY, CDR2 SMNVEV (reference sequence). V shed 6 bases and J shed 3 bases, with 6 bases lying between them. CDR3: CASRQDYNSPLHF. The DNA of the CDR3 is TGTGCCAGCAGACAGGACTATAATTCACCCCTCCACTTT.

DNA for the CDR3: TGTGCCAGCAGCTTGGCACTAGCGGGAGTGGAGACCCAGTACTTC. It is translated as CASSLALAGVETQYF. The J gene is TRBJ2-5, the V gene TRBV5-4, with 11 nucleotides matching TRBD2. Germline CDR1 reads SGHNT; CDR2 reads YYREEE (reference sequence). The CDR3 sequence is 15 residues long. Trimming removed 0 bases from V and 5 bases from J; junction bases left unmatched: 3. The full variable domain, rest sourced from reference TRBV5-4 and TRBJ2-5, is ETGVTQSPTHLIKTRGQQVTLRCSSQSGHNTVSWYQQALGQGPQFIFQYYREEENGRGNFPPRFSGLQFPNYSSELNVNALELDDSALYLCASSLALAGVETQYFGPGTRLLVL.

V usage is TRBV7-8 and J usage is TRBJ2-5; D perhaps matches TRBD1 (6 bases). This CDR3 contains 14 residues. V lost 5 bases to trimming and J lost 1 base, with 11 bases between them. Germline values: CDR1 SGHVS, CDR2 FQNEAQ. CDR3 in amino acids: CASSRDRRQETQYF. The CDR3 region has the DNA TGTGCCAGCAGCCGCGACAGGCGCCAAGAGACCCAGTACTTC.

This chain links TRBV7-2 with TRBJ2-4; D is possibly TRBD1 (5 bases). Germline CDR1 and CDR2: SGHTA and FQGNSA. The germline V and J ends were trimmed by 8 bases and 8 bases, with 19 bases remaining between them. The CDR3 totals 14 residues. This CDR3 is CASEINPQQDIQYF. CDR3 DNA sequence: TGTGCCAGCGAGATAAACCCCCAACAGGACATTCAGTACTTC.

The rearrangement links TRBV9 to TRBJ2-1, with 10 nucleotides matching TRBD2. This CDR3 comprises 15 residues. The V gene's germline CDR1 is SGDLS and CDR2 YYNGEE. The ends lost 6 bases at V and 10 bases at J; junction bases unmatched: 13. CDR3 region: CASNPTSGTYLEQFF. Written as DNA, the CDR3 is TGTGCCAGCAACCCTACTAGCGGGACCTATCTCGAGCAGTTCTTC.

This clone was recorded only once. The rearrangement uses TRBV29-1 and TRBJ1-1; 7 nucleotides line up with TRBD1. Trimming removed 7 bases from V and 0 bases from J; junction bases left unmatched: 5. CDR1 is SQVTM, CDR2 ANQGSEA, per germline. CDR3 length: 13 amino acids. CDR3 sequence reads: CSALGQLNTEAFF. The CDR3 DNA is TGCAGCGCCCTGGGACAGTTGAACACTGAAGCTTTCTTT.

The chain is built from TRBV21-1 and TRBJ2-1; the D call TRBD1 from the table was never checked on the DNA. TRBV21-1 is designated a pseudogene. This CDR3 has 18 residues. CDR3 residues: CASSNLGTGSSSGNEQFF. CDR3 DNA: TGTGCCAGCAGCAACTTGGGTACAGGGTCGTCTAGTGGCAATGAGCAGTTCTTC.